The clone carrying this T cell receptor (beta chain) turned up a few times. Its antigen is still unknown. The data were taken from a study of cytomegalovirus exposure and HLA in healthy donors. Study overall: A prior analysis found about 110 million unique TCR beta sequences from approximately 200 million T cells. Most donors, 70% to 85% of 398 genotyped, fell in the Caucasian-associated ancestry cluster.

General study findings and limits: Later on, analysis showed that most CMV-associated TCR beta chains appeared to be HLA-restricted.

The PCR contained 60 Vbeta and 13 Jbeta primers. Only in-frame clones appear in the TCRdb table, and some are missing; sequencing was by immunoSEQ multiplex PCR. The sample has 150,000 to 200,000 clones, roughly three quarters seen once. The V end was cut by 5 bases, the J end by 0 bases, with 15 bases between. Looked up from germline, CDR1 is SGHVS and CDR2 is FNYEAQ. The CDR3 covers 16 residues. This clonotype was obtained from a man aged 18 to 35 in good health and CMV-seropositive. The sequenced material came from PBMCs. V gene TRBV7-6 combines with J gene TRBJ2-3, with D perhaps TRBD2 (6 bases). The CDR3 DNA is TGTGCCAGCAGCCCCCTGGGCAGCGGGAGCACAGATACGCAGTATTTT. Protein sequence: CASSPLGSGSTDTQYF.